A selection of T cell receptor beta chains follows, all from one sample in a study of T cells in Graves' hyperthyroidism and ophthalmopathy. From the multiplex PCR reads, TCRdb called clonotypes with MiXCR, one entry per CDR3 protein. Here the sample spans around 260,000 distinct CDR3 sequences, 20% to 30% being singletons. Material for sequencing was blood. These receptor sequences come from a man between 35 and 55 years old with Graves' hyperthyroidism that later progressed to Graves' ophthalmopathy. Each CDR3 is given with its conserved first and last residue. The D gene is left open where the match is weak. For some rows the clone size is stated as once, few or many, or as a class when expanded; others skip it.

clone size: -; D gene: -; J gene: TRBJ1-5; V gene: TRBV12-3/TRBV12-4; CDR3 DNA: TGTGCCAGCAGCCCACAGAAAAATCAGCCCCAGCATTTT; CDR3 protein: CASSPQKNQPQHF
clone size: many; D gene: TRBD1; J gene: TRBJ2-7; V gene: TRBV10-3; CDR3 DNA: TGTGCCATCAGTGAGGCTCCGGGACAGGGGGCGCGTGAGCAGTACTTC; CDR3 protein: CAISEAPGQGAREQYF
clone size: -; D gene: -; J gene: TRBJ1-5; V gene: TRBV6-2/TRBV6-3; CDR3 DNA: TGTGCCAGCAGTTACTCACAGGACTCAATGGATCAGCCCCAGCATTTT; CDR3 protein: CASSYSQDSMDQPQHF
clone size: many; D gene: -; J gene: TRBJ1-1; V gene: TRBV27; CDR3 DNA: TGTGCCAGCAACAGGGACGGGCCTTACACTGAAGCTTTCTTT; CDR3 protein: CASNRDGPYTEAFF
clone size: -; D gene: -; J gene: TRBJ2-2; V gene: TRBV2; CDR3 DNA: TGTGCCAGCAGTGAAGGCGTAAACACCGGGGAGCTGTTTTTT; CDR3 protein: CASSEGVNTGELFF
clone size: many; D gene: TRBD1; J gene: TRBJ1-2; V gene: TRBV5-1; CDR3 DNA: TGCGCCAGCAGCTTGGTGACAGGGAGTCGCAACTATGGCTACACCTTC; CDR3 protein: CASSLVTGSRNYGYTF
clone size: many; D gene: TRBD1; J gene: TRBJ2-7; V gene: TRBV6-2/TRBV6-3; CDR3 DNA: TGTGCCAGCAGTTCGGGCCGACAGGGGGTCTACGAGCAGTACTTC; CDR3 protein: CASSSGRQGVYEQYF
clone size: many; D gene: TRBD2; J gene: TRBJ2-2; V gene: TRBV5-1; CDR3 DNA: TGCGCCAGCAGCCCCCCCGGGACTAGCTCCACCGGGGAGCTGTTTTTT; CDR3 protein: CASSPPGTSSTGELFF
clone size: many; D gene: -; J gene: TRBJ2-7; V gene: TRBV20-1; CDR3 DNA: TGCAGTGCTAGATTCGACAGACCTTGGTACGAGCAGTACTTC; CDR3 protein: CSARFDRPWYEQYF
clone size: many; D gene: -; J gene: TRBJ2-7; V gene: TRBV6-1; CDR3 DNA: TGTGCCAGCAGTGAACCCTTTAGAGGATGGGGCGAGCAATACTTC; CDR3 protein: CASSEPFRGWGEQYF
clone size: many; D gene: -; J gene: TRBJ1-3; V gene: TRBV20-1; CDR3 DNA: TGCAGTGCTGGGGTCTCCTCTGGAAACACCATATATTTT; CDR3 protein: CSAGVSSGNTIYF
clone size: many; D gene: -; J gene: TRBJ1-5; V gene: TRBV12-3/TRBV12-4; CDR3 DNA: TGTGCCAGCAGTCCGACAGTCAGCAATCAGCCCCAGCATTTT; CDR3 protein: CASSPTVSNQPQHF
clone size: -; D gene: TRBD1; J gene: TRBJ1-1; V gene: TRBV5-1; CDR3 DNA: TGCGCCAGCAGGACAGGGGCGCTAAACACTGAAGCTTTCTTT; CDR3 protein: CASRTGALNTEAFF
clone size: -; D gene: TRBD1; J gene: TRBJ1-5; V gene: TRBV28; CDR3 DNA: TGTGCCAGCAGCCCTTGGAGGGGGCATAATCAGCCCCAGCATTTT; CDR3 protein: CASSPWRGHNQPQHF
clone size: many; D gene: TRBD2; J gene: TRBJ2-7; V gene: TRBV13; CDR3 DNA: TGTGCCAGCAGCCCCCGACTAGCGACCTACGAGCAGTACTTC; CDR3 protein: CASSPRLATYEQYF
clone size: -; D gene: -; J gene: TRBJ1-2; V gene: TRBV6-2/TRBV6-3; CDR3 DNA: TGTGCCAGCAGTACGCGAAAGGACTATGGCTACACCTTC; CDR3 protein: CASSTRKDYGYTF